The source of this T cell receptor (beta chain) is a study of cytomegalovirus exposure and HLA in healthy donors. This PCR relied on a set of 60 Vbeta primers and 13 Jbeta primers. Data came from immunoSEQ multiplex PCR; TCRdb stores just in-frame clones and leaves some out. The data hold some 150,000 clones, with roughly 80% observed a single time. Sequencing was carried out using PBMCs. The source is a female donor in good health and CMV-seronegative.

The CDR3 spells CASSEYAGALEQYF. Here the CDR3 DNA reads TGTGCCAGCAGTGAATACGCCGGAGCTCTCGAGCAGTACTTC. This chain links TRBV25-1 with TRBJ2-5; no clear D gene. The better agreement between TRBJ2-7 and the DNA end casts doubt on the J call. CDR1 MGHDK and CDR2 SYGVNS come from the germline V gene. The CDR3 is 14 amino acids.